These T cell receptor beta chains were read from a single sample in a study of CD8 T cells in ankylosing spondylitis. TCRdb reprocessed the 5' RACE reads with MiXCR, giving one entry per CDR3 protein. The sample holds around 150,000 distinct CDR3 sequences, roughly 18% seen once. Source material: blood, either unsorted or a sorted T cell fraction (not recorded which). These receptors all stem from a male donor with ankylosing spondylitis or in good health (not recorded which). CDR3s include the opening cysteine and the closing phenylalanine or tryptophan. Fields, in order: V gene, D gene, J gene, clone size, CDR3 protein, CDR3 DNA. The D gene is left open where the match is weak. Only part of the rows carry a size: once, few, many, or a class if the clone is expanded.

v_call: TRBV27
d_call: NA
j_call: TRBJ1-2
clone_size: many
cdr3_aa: CASSLSRGLAGYTF
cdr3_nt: TGTGCCAGCAGTTTATCGCGAGGGTTGGCGGGCTACACCTTC

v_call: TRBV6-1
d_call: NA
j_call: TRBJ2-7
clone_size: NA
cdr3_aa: CASRKVGHEQYF
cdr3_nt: TGTGCCAGCCGTAAAGTAGGACACGAGCAGTACTTC

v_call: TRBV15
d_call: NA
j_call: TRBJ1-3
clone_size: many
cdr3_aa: CATSSGERDTIYF
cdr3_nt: TGTGCCACCAGCAGCGGGGAAAGGGACACCATATATTTT

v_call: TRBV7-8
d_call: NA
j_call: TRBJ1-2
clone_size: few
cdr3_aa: CASSLVVWGGYGYTF
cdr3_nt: TGTGCCAGCAGCTTAGTAGTGTGGGGGGGCTATGGCTACACCTTC

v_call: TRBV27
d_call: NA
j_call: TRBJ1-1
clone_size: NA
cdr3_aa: CASSLGLLNTEAFF
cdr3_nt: TGTGCCAGCAGTTTGGGACTGCTGAACACTGAAGCTTTCTTT

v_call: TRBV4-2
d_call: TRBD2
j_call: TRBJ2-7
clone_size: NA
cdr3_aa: CASSQTPGLADSYEQYF
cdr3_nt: TGTGCCAGCAGCCAGACCCCGGGACTAGCGGACTCCTACGAGCAGTACTTC

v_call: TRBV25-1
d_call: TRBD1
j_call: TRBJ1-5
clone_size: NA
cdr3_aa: CASSDWDRDGQPQHF
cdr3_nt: TGTGCCAGCAGTGACTGGGACAGGGATGGACAGCCCCAGCATTTT

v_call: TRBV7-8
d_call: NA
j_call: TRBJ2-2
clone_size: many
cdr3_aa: CASSLGGNTGELFF
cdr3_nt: TGTGCCAGCAGCTTGGGGGGGAACACCGGGGAGCTGTTTTTT

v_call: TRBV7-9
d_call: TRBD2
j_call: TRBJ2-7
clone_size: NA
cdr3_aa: CASSLRASGSGYEQYF
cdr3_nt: TGTGCCAGCAGCTTAAGGGCAAGCGGGAGTGGGTACGAGCAGTACTTC

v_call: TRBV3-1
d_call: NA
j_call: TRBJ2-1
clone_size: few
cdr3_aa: CASSLKMGAYNEQFF
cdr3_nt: TGTGCCAGCAGCCTGAAGATGGGCGCGTACAATGAGCAGTTCTTC

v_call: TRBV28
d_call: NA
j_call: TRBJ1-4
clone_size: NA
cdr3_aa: CAGSKTLSNEKLFF
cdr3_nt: TGTGCCGGCTCTAAGACACTCTCTAATGAAAAACTGTTTTTT

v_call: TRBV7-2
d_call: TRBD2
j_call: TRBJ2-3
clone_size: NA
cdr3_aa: CASSYASSSGGGETQYF
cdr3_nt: TGTGCCAGCAGCTACGCTAGTTCTAGCGGGGGAGGAGAGACGCAGTATTTT

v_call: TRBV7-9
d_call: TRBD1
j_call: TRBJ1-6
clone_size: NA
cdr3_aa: CATEQGANNSPLHF
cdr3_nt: TGTGCTACCGAACAGGGGGCGAATAATTCACCCCTCCACTTT

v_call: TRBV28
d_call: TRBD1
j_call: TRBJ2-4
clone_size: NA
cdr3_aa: CAAKGQGKSKNIQYF
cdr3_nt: TGTGCCGCCAAAGGACAGGGAAAATCCAAAAACATTCAGTACTTC

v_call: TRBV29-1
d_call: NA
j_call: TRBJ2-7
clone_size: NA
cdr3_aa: CSVNRDYEQYF
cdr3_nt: TGCAGCGTTAACAGGGACTACGAGCAGTACTTC

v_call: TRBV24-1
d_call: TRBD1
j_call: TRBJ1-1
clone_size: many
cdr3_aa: CATEDRRNTEAFF
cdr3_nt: TGTGCCACCGAGGACAGGAGGAACACTGAAGCTTTCTTT

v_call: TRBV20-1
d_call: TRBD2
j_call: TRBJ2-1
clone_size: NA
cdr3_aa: CSAYHQTSGSLNEQFF
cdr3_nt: TGCAGTGCCTATCACCAAACTAGCGGGAGTTTGAATGAGCAGTTCTTC

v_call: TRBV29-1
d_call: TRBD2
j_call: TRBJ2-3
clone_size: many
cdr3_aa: CSVEGSGSRDTQYF
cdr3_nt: TGCAGCGTTGAAGGTAGCGGGAGTAGAGATACGCAGTATTTT

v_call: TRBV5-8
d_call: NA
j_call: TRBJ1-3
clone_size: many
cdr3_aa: CASRRGPKYTIYF
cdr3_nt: TGTGCCAGCAGACGGGGACCGAAATACACCATATATTTT

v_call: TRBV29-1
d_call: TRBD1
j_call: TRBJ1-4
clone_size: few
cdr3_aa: CSAVLTGEEKLFF
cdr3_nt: TGCAGCGCCGTACTGACAGGGGAGGAAAAACTGTTTTTT

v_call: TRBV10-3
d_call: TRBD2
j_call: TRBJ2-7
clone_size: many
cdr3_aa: CATVHQRELEQYF
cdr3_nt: TGTGCCACCGTACACCAGCGGGAGCTCGAGCAGTACTTC

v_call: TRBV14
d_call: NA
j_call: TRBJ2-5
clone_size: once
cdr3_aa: CASSQGQQETQYF
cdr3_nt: TGTGCCAGCAGCCAAGGACAGCAAGAGACCCAGTACTTC

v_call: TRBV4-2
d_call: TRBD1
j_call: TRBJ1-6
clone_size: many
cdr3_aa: CASRQGESYNSPLHF
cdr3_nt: TGTGCCAGCAGACAGGGGGAGTCCTATAATTCACCCCTCCACTTT

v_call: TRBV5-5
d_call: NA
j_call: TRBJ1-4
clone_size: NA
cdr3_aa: CASSLVVQINEKLFF
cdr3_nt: TGTGCCAGCAGCTTGGTAGTACAGATTAATGAAAAACTGTTTTTT

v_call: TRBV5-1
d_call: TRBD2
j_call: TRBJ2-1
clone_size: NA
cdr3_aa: CASSLEAGLAGEQFF
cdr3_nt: TGCGCCAGCAGCTTGGAAGCGGGACTAGCGGGTGAGCAGTTCTTC

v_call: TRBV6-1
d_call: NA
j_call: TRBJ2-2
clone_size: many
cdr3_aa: CASRSWGHTGELFF
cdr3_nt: TGTGCCAGCAGGAGTTGGGGTCACACCGGGGAGCTGTTTTTT

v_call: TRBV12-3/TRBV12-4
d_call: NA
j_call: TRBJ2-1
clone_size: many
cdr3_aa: CASSTTTGRNEQFF
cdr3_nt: TGTGCCAGCAGTACTACGACGGGGAGGAATGAGCAGTTCTTC

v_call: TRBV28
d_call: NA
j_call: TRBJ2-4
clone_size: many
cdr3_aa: CASSRSFAKNIQYF
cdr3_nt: TGTGCCAGCAGCCGTTCCTTCGCCAAAAACATTCAGTACTTC

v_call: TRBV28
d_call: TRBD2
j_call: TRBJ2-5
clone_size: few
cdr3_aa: CASSTTLAGFSETQYF
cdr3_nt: TGTGCCAGCAGTACCACCCTAGCGGGATTTTCGGAGACCCAGTACTTC

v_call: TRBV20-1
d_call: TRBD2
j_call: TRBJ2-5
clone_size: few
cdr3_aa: CSARDQREGQETQYF
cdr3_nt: TGCAGTGCTAGAGATCAGCGGGAGGGCCAAGAGACCCAGTACTTC

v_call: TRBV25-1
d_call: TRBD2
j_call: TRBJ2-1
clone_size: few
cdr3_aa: CASSDYSGSRNEQFF
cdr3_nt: TGTGCCAGCAGTGATTATAGCGGGAGCCGCAATGAGCAGTTCTTC

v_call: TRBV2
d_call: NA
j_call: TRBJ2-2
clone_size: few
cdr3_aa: CASSRGRPSPGELFF
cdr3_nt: TGTGCCAGCAGTCGGGGCAGGCCTTCACCCGGGGAGCTGTTTTTT

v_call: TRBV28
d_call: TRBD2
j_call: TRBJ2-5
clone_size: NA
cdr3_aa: CASSLLLAGGRETQYF
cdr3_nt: TGTGCCAGCAGTTTACTGCTAGCGGGAGGGAGAGAGACCCAGTACTTC

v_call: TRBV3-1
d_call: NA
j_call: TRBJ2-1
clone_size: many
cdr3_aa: CASSPASYNEQFF
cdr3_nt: TGTGCCAGCAGCCCCGCCTCCTACAATGAGCAGTTCTTC

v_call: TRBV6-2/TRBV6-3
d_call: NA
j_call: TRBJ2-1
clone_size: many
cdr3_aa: CASSEPSGGRNEQFF
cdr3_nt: TGTGCCAGCAGTGAACCAAGCGGTGGTAGGAATGAGCAGTTCTTC

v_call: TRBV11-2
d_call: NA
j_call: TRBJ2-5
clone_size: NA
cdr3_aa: CASSLAGLETQYF
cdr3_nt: TGTGCCAGCAGCTTAGCGGGGTTGGAGACCCAGTACTTC

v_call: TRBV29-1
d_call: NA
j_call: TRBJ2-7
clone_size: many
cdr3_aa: CSVGSQPYEQYF
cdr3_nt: TGCAGCGTTGGAAGCCAGCCCTACGAGCAGTACTTC

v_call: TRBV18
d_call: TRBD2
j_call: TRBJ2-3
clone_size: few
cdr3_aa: CASSNERSGRAFRDTQYF
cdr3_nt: TGTGCCAGCTCAAACGAACGTAGCGGGAGGGCCTTTAGAGATACGCAGTATTTT

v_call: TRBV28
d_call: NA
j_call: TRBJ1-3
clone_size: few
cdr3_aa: CASTIEGGGNTIYF
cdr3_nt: TGTGCCAGCACTATCGAAGGGGGTGGAAACACCATATATTTT

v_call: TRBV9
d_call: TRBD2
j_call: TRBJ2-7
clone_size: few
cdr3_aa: CASSVDGLAGGSTYEQYF
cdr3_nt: TGTGCCAGCAGCGTAGATGGACTAGCGGGGGGCTCCACCTACGAGCAGTACTTC

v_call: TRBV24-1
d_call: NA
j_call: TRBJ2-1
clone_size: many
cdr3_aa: CATTQAGSSYNEQFF
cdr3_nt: TGTGCCACCACACAAGCGGGCAGCTCCTACAATGAGCAGTTCTTC

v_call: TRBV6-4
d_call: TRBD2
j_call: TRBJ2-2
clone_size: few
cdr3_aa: CASKREGFAGELFF
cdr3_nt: TGTGCCAGCAAGCGGGAGGGCTTCGCCGGGGAGCTGTTTTTT

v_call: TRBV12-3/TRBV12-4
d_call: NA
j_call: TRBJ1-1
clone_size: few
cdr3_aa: CASRTTGSTEAFF
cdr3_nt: TGTGCCAGCAGAACCACAGGGAGCACTGAAGCTTTCTTT

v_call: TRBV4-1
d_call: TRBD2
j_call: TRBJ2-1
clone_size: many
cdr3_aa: CASSQTGLAGGNEQFF
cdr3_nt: TGCGCCAGCAGCCAAACGGGACTAGCGGGAGGGAATGAGCAGTTCTTC

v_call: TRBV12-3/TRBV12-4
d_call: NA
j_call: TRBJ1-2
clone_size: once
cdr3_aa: CASQGRGKGYTF
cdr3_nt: TGTGCCAGCCAAGGTCGGGGTAAAGGCTACACCTTC

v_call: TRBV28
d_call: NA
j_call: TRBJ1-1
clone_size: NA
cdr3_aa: CASSGPKTEAFF
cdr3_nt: TGTGCCAGTTCCGGGCCTAAGACTGAAGCTTTCTTT